Described below is a single T cell receptor beta chain sequence and its context. This sample was included in a study of blood T cell repertoires in COVID-19. Study details: Material from acute and convalescent COVID-19 was sourced from the United States, Italy and Spain. In each case, the material was cDNA or gDNA derived from T cells, B-cell-depleted T cells, or PBMCs.

This CDR3 is 14 amino acids long. Trimming cost V 4 bases and J 8 bases, with 15 bases left between them. Per germline, CDR1 KGHSH and CDR2 LQKENI. Under the authors' procedure: Amplification of reference gene primers provided the estimated nucleated cell counts. Sequencing was performed with immunoSEQ multiplex PCR; in TCRdb, only in-frame clones are kept and a portion is missing. V and J calls and clone size are copied from that table; D and trimming were computed from the DNA. Found here are over 85,000 clones, under 85% of them singletons; the top ten hold about an eighth. Sequencing was done on a sample of peripheral blood. The rearrangement links TRBV18 to TRBJ2-1, with D perhaps matching TRBD2 (5 bases). This receptor was identified in a human donor in a cohort sampled during active COVID-19. The CDR3 DNA sequence: TGTGCCAGCTCACGCGGACTCAAAGGCGATGAGCAGTTCTTC. It is translated as CASSRGLKGDEQFF.